These 29 T cell receptor beta chains originate from one sample sequenced in a study of monozygotic twins with cystic fibrosis. TCRdb keeps only in-frame clones here, not all; method: immunoSEQ multiplex PCR. The repertoire holds 20,000 to 30,000 clones, about 96% seen once, with 2.5% to 3.5% in the top ten. The source material was blood. Receptors originate from a girl aged 2-10 years with cystic fibrosis.

The rearrangement joins TRBV11-3 to TRBJ2-7; TRBD2 matches at 12 bases. CDR1 is SGHNT and CDR2 is YENEEA in the germline V gene. With V trimmed by 5 bases and J by 2 bases, 10 bases remained unmatched. The CDR3 loop spans 17 amino acids. The CDR3 sequence: CASSPRDGLAGTYEQYF. The CDR3 region has the DNA TGTGCCAGCAGCCCGCGAGATGGACTAGCGGGAACCTACGAGCAGTACTTC. The full variable domain, with the rest looked up from reference TRBV11-3 and TRBJ2-7, is EAGVVQSPRYKIIEKKQPVAFWCNPISGHNTLYWYLQNLGQGPELLIRYENEEAVDDSQLPKDRFSAERLKGVDSTLKIQPAELGDSAVYLCASSPRDGLAGTYEQYFGPGTRLTVT.

The rearrangement links TRBV18 to TRBJ1-3; D is perhaps TRBD1 (6 bases). V was trimmed by 0 bases and J by 4 bases, leaving 13 bases between them. The CDR3 has 16 amino acids. The germline V gene encodes CDR1 KGHSH and CDR2 LQKENI. CDR3 sequence reads: CASSPPSQGLGNTIYF. Written as DNA, the CDR3 is TGTGCCAGCTCACCACCGTCGCAGGGGCTCGGAAACACCATATATTTT.

V usage is TRBV19 and J usage is TRBJ1-3, with D unclear. V lost 6 bases and J 0 bases, leaving 12 bases between the germline ends. This CDR3 region has 15 residues. Germline V lookup: CDR1 LNHDA, CDR2 SQIVND (reference sequence). CDR3 sequence reads: CASSRGGTSGNTIYF. CDR3 nucleotides: TGTGCCAGTAGCCGGGGAGGCACCTCTGGAAACACCATATATTTT.

The chain recombines TRBV6-1 with TRBJ1-5; D remains unclear. Looked up from germline, CDR1 is MNHNS and CDR2 is SASEGT. This CDR3 spans 13 amino acids. The ends were cut back, 7 bases at V and 3 bases at J, with 10 bases in the middle. The CDR3 here is CASMSGLNQPQHF. In nucleotides, the CDR3 is TGTGCCAGCATGAGCGGGCTCAATCAGCCCCAGCATTTT.

The V and J genes are TRBV4-2 and TRBJ2-6; no clear D. The V gene lost 2 bases and the J gene lost 3 bases, with 11 bases spanning the gap. The CDR3 has 16 amino acids. Per the germline V gene, CDR1 is LGHNA and CDR2 is YNFKEQ. The CDR3 DNA sequence: TGTGCCAGCAGCCAAAGTGTCCTCGATGGGGCCAACGTCCTGACTTTC. Translated: CASSQSVLDGANVLTF.

The V and J genes are TRBV28 and TRBJ1-5; D is uncertain. The V gene lost 5 bases and the J gene lost 4 bases, with 9 bases spanning the gap. CDR3 length equals 13 residues. Germline CDR1 reads MDHEN; CDR2 reads SYDVKM. CDR3 in amino acids: CASSPPPNQPQHF. Written as DNA, the CDR3 is TGTGCCAGCAGTCCTCCCCCGAATCAGCCCCAGCATTTT.

V and J are TRBV12-5 and TRBJ1-1; unclear D gene. CDR3 length: 13 residues. The ends were cut back, 6 bases at V and 4 bases at J, with 12 bases in the middle. CDR1 and CDR2 (germline): LGHNT, FRNRAP. CDR3 DNA: TGTGCTAGTGGGGGAGGCGGGAGCACTGAAGCTTTCTTT. Translating it yields CASGGGGSTEAFF.

The chain joins TRBV5-6 to TRBJ2-5, with 12 bases fitting TRBD2. Losses at the gene ends were 3 bases for V and 0 bases for J; bases not matched to a gene: 9. This CDR3 is 18 amino acids long. Per germline, CDR1 SGHDT and CDR2 YYEEEE. Here the CDR3 reads CASSSLGTSGQYQETQYF. The CDR3 nucleotides read TGTGCCAGCAGCTCCCTCGGGACTAGCGGGCAGTACCAAGAGACCCAGTACTTC.

This clone came up once. V usage is TRBV10-2 and J usage is TRBJ2-7, with a tentative D call TRBD2 (5 bases). Trimming took 4 bases from V and 7 from J, leaving 11 bases between them. CDR1 and CDR2 from the germline V gene are WSHSY and SAAADI. This CDR3 has 12 amino acids. The CDR3 is CASSGMRGEQYF. As DNA, the CDR3 is TGCGCCAGCAGTGGGATGAGAGGGGAGCAGTACTTC.

The rearrangement uses TRBV7-8 and TRBJ2-1; TRBD2 matches 11 bases. The CDR3 runs to 18 residues. Germline V CDR1 and CDR2: SGHVS, FQNEAQ. The trim removed 0 bases at V and 9 bases at J, leaving 13 bases unmatched. The CDR3 DNA reads as TGTGCCAGCAGCTTAGCGGGACTAGCGGACCCCCGGGGACCTGAGCAGTTCTTC. Encoded protein: CASSLAGLADPRGPEQFF.

The chain joins TRBV27 to TRBJ1-1; 8 bases align to TRBD1. This CDR3 comprises 13 residues. The junction had 4 bases not matched to a gene; V was cut back by 6 bases and J by 4 bases. Looked up from germline, CDR1 is MNHEY and CDR2 is SMNVEV (reference sequence). CDR3: CASRITGGTEAFF. DNA for the CDR3: TGTGCCAGCAGGATTACAGGGGGCACTGAAGCTTTCTTT.

This chain links TRBV5-1 with TRBJ2-2; 12 bases line up with TRBD2. CDR3 length: 17 residues. Germline V gene data show CDR1 as SGHRS and CDR2 as YFSETQ. The J segment lost 6 bases and the V segment lost 0 bases, leaving 6 bases of the junction unmatched. As DNA, the CDR3 is TGCGCCAGCAGCTTGGTACTAGCGGGAGGAGTCTCCGGGGAGCTGTTTTTT. Translation gives CASSLVLAGGVSGELFF.

The chain joins TRBV25-1 to TRBJ1-1; no clear D. The CDR3 sequence is 13 residues long. Trimming took off 6 bases at V and 0 bases at J, with 8 bases between the two ends. Per germline, CDR1 MGHDK and CDR2 SYGVNS. The CDR3 sequence is CASRGSLNTEAFF. The CDR3 DNA reads TGTGCCAGCAGAGGGTCACTGAACACTGAAGCTTTCTTT. The variable domain in full, completed from reference TRBV25-1 and TRBJ1-1, reads EADIYQTPRYLVIGTGKKITLECSQTMGHDKMYWYQQDPGMELHLIHYSYGVNSTEKGDLSSESTVSRIRTEHFPLTLESARPSHTSQYLCASRGSLNTEAFFGQGTRLTVV.

The chain joins TRBV2 to TRBJ1-1, with unresolved D. V was shortened by 2 bases and J by 0 bases, with 7 bases between the two germline ends. The CDR3 contains 14 residues. Germline V gene data show CDR1 as SNHLY and CDR2 as FYNNEI. The CDR3 region has the DNA TGTGCCAGCAGTGAAAGGGCTGTGAACACTGAAGCTTTCTTT. Residues: CASSERAVNTEAFF.

This clone has only one observation. V gene TRBV27 combines with J gene TRBJ2-7, with D possibly being TRBD1 or TRBD2 (5 bases each). V dropped 8 bases and J dropped 2 bases, with 13 bases sitting between them. Germline CDR1 is MNHEY and CDR2 is SMNVEV (reference sequence). The CDR3 consists of 13 residues. The CDR3 loop is CASRRDGPYEQYF. CDR3 sequence (DNA): TGTGCCAGCCGCCGGGACGGGCCCTACGAGCAGTACTTC.

Here the CDR3 DNA reads TGTGCCAGCAGTTTAGACAGGGGGCGCAGGTACGAGCAGTACTTC. Amino acids: CASSLDRGRRYEQYF. V and J are TRBV28 and TRBJ2-7; the match to TRBD1 covers 10 bases. The germline gives CDR1 MDHEN, CDR2 SYDVKM. Trimming took 2 bases from V and 4 from J; bases not matched to a gene: 5. The CDR3 has 15 residues.

The chain combines TRBV7-8 with TRBJ1-3; the D is unclear. This CDR3 contains 14 residues. Germline V gene data show CDR1 as SGHVS and CDR2 as FQNEAQ. Between the trimmed V and J ends, which lost 2 bases and 7 bases, there was a span of 12 bases. For the CDR3, the DNA is TGTGCCAGCAGCTTAAAGTCCGGCCAGAACACCATATATTTT. This translates into CASSLKSGQNTIYF.

The V gene is TRBV29-1, the J gene TRBJ2-1, with a tentative D call TRBD1 (6 bases). Trimming took 3 bases from V and 9 from J, leaving 12 bases between them. Germline CDR1 reads SQVTM; CDR2 reads ANQGSEA. The CDR3 sequence is 12 residues long. The CDR3 loop is CSVETGTLEQFF. Here the CDR3 DNA reads TGCAGCGTTGAGACCGGGACACTTGAGCAGTTCTTC.

The J gene is TRBJ1-4, the V gene TRBV15; the D gene is possibly TRBD1 (5 bases). This CDR3 is built from 14 residues. Germline assignment: CDR1 LNHNV and CDR2 YYDKDF (reference sequence). Trimming removed 2 bases from V and 7 bases from J, with 11 bases in between. The CDR3 here is CATSRQGVSEKLFF. CDR3 DNA sequence: TGTGCCACCAGCAGACAGGGAGTCAGTGAAAAACTGTTTTTT. Full variable domain (outside the CDR3, taken from reference TRBV15 and TRBJ1-4): DAMVIQNPRYQVTQFGKPVTLSCSQTLNHNVMYWYQQKSSQAPKLLFHYYDKDFNNEADTPDNFQSRRPNTSFCFLDIRSPGLGDTAMYLCATSRQGVSEKLFFGSGTQLSVL.

V gene TRBV5-1 combines with J gene TRBJ1-2; D may be TRBD1 (6 bases). Germline V lookup: CDR1 SGHRS, CDR2 YFSETQ. Trimming shortened V by 2 bases and J by 7 bases, and 21 bases separated the two germline ends. The CDR3 has 16 residues. In nucleotides, the CDR3 is TGCGCCAGCAGCTTAAATCCCCAGGGAATAGGGGGTGGCTACACCTTC. This sequence encodes CASSLNPQGIGGGYTF.

V gene TRBV5-6 combines with J gene TRBJ2-1, with D uncertain. Trimming took off 0 bases at V and 1 base at J, with 5 bases between the two ends. The CDR3 consists of 14 residues. Germline lookup yields CDR1 SGHDT and CDR2 YYEEEE. CDR3 DNA sequence: TGTGCCAGCAGCTTGGTCCGGTCCTACAATGAGCAGTTCTTC. This sequence encodes CASSLVRSYNEQFF.

This clone occurred a few times. This chain links TRBV7-7 with TRBJ2-1; 10 nucleotides match TRBD2. J gave up 8 bases and V 4 bases, and 8 bases lay outside the gene matches. This CDR3 is 15 amino acids long. Looked up from germline, CDR1 is SSHAT and CDR2 is FNYEAQ (reference sequence). In nucleotides, the CDR3 is TGTGCCAGCAGCTACGGGACTAGCGTTATCTATGAGCAGTTCTTC. It specifies CASSYGTSVIYEQFF.

This clone was seen only once. The chain joins TRBV6-6 to TRBJ2-7; D is possibly TRBD1 (6 bases). Per the germline V gene, CDR1 is MNHNY and CDR2 is SVGAGI (reference sequence). V was trimmed by 4 bases and J by 5 bases, leaving 6 bases between them. The CDR3 is 11 residues long. The CDR3 DNA reads as TGTGCCAGCAGTTGGACAGACGAGCAGTACTTC. Translated: CASSWTDEQYF.

The chain combines TRBV6-6 with TRBJ2-3; D not certain. Germline CDR1 is MNHNY and CDR2 is SVGAGI (reference sequence). Trimming removed 5 bases from V and 2 bases from J, with 5 bases in between. The CDR3 sequence is 12 residues long. The CDR3 sequence is CASSVDTDTQYF. The DNA for the CDR3 is TGTGCCAGCAGTGTTGACACAGATACGCAGTATTTT.

V is TRBV7-6 and J is TRBJ2-2, with D unresolved. CDR1 is SGHVS and CDR2 is FNYEAQ in the germline V gene. Trimming stripped 0 bases from V and 0 bases from J, with 8 bases between. This CDR3 has 16 residues. The DNA for the CDR3 is TGTGCCAGCAGCTTAGCGGGCATCTCGAACACCGGGGAGCTGTTTTTT. Its protein product is CASSLAGISNTGELFF.

The J gene is TRBJ2-3, the V gene TRBV4-1, with TRBD2 matching 14 bases. CDR3 length: 15 residues. CDR1 MGHRA and CDR2 YSYEKL come from the germline V gene. V was clipped by 5 bases and J by 6 bases; unmatched bases: 4. This CDR3 is CASSATSGGGDTQYF. The CDR3 DNA is TGCGCCAGCAGCGCGACTAGCGGGGGGGGCGATACGCAGTATTTT.

The chain joins TRBV5-1 to TRBJ2-1, with 11 positions matching TRBD2. The CDR3 totals 17 residues. The junction had 2 bases not matched to a gene; V was cut back by 0 bases and J by 0 bases. Germline V gene sequence: CDR1 SGHRS, CDR2 YFSETQ. CDR3: CASSLVLAGGSYNEQFF. The CDR3 bases are TGCGCCAGCAGCTTGGTTCTAGCGGGAGGCTCCTACAATGAGCAGTTCTTC.

The chain couples TRBV7-9 to TRBJ1-1, with 11 bases matching TRBD1. V lost 3 bases, J lost 5 bases, and 5 bases stayed unmatched. The CDR3 length is 15 residues. From germline, CDR1 is SEHNR and CDR2 FQNEAQ (reference sequence). CDR3 sequence reads: CASSFWGQGVTEAFF. The CDR3 nucleotides read TGTGCCAGCAGCTTCTGGGGACAGGGGGTAACTGAAGCTTTCTTT.

This clone occurred once. This chain's CDR3 is CASGDLEAFF. CDR3 DNA: TGTGCCAGCGGGGACCTTGAAGCTTTCTTT. This chain uses TRBV6-5 with TRBJ1-1; a possible D gene is TRBD1 (5 bases). The germline V gene encodes CDR1 MNHEY and CDR2 SVGAGI. The CDR3 is made up of 10 amino acids. The ends were cut back, 8 bases at V and 7 bases at J, with 8 bases in the middle.